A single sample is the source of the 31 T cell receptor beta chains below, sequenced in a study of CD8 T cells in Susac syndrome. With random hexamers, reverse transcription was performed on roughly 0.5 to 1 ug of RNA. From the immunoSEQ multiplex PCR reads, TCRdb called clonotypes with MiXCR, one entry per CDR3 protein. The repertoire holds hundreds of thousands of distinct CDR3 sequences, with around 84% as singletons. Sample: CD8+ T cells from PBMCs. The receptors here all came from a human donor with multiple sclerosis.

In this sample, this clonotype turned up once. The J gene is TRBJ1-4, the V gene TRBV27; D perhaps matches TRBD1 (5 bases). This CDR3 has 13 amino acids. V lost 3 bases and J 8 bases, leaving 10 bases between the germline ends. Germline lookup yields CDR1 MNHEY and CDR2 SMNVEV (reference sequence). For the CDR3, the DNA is TGTGCCAGCAGTTTGTATACAGGAGAAAAACTGTTTTTT. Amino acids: CASSLYTGEKLFF.

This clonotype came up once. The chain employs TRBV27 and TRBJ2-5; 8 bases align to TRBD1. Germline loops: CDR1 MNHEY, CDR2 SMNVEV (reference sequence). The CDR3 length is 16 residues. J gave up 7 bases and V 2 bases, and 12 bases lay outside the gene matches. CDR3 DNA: TGTGCCAGCAGTTTAGGGGCCCAGGGGGCAGGAAGGACCCAGTACTTC. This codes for CASSLGAQGAGRTQYF.

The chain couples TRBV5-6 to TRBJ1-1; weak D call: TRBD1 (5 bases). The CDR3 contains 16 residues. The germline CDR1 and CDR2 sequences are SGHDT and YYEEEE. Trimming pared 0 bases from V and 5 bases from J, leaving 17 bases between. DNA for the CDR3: TGTGCCAGCAGCTTGGCCTCTGGGGGTCCTACGACTGAAGCTTTCTTT. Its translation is CASSLASGGPTTEAFF. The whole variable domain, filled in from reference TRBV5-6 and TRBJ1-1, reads DAGVTQSPTHLIKTRGQQVTLRCSPKSGHDTVSWYQQALGQGPQFIFQYYEEEERQRGNFPDRFSGHQFPNYSSELNVNALLLGDSALYLCASSLASGGPTTEAFFGQGTRLTVV.

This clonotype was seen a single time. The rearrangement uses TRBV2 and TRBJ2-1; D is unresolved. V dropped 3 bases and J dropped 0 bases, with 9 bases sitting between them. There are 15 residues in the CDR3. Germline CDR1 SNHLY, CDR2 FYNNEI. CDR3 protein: CASSEPAGSYNEQFF. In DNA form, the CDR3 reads TGTGCCAGCAGTGAGCCTGCCGGCTCCTACAATGAGCAGTTCTTC.

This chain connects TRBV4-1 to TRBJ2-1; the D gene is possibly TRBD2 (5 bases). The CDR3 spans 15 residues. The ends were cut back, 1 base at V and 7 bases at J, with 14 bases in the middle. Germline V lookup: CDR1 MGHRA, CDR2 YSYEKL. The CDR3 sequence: CASSQGELESNEQFF. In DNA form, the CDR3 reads TGCGCCAGCAGCCAAGGGGAACTAGAGAGTAATGAGCAGTTCTTC.

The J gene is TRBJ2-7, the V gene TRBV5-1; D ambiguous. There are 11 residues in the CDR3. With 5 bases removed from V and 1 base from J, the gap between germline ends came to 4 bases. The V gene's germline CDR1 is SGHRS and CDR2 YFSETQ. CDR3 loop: CASRISYEQYF. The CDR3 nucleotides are TGCGCCAGCAGGATTTCCTACGAGCAGTACTTC.

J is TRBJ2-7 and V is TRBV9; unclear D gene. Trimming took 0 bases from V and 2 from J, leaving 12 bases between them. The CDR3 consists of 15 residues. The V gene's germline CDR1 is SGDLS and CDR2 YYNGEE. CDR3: CASSVGVAITYEQYF. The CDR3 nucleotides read TGTGCCAGCAGCGTAGGCGTAGCTATAACCTACGAGCAGTACTTC.

CDR3 protein: CASSLAEAGVEFF. CDR3 coding DNA: TGTGCCAGCAGCTTGGCTGAAGCGGGCGTGGAGTTCTTC. This chain uses TRBV5-4 with TRBJ2-1, with D possibly being TRBD2 (6 bases). Germline V gene lookup returns CDR1 SGHNT and CDR2 YYREEE (reference sequence). The CDR3 consists of 13 residues. Trimming pared 0 bases from V and 14 bases from J, leaving 15 bases between.

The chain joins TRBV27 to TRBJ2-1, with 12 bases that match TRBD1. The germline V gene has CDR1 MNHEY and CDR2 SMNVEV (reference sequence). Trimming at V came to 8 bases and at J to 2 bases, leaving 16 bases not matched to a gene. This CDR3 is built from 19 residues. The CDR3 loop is CASPSRDRGPRGTYNEQFF. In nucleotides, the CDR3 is TGTGCCAGCCCCTCCCGGGACAGGGGGCCACGCGGGACCTACAATGAGCAGTTCTTC.

In DNA form, the CDR3 reads TGTGCCAGCAGGGTGGGCGGGAGCTACGAGCAGTACTTC. As protein: CASRVGGSYEQYF. V usage is TRBV12-3 or TRBV12-4 and J usage is TRBJ2-7, with 7 bases lining up with TRBD2. Trimming cost V 6 bases and J 3 bases; bases outside gene matches: 5. The CDR3 totals 13 residues.

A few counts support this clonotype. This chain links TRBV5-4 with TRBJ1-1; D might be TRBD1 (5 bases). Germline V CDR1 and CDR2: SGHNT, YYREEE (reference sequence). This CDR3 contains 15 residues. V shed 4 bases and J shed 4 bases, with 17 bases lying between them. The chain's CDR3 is CASSPPRGGGTEAFF. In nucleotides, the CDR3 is TGTGCCAGCAGCCCCCCGAGGGGAGGAGGCACTGAAGCTTTCTTT. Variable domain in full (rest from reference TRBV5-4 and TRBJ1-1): ETGVTQSPTHLIKTRGQQVTLRCSSQSGHNTVSWYQQALGQGPQFIFQYYREEENGRGNFPPRFSGLQFPNYSSELNVNALELDDSALYLCASSPPRGGGTEAFFGQGTRLTVV.

CDR3 residues: CSALTGEAGYTF. The DNA of the CDR3 is TGCAGCGCCCTGACAGGGGAGGCTGGCTACACCTTC. The gene calls are TRBV29-1 and TRBJ1-2, with TRBD1 matching 8 bases. J gave up 7 bases and V 7 bases, and 8 bases lay outside the gene matches. This CDR3 is 12 amino acids long. Germline CDR1 is SQVTM and CDR2 is ANQGSEA.

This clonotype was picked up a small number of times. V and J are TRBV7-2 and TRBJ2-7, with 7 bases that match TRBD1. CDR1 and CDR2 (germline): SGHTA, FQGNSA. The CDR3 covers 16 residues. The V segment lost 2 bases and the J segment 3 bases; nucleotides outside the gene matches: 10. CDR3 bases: TGTGCCAGCAGCTTAAGGGGTCCGGACAGGATCTACGAGCAGTACTTC. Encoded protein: CASSLRGPDRIYEQYF.

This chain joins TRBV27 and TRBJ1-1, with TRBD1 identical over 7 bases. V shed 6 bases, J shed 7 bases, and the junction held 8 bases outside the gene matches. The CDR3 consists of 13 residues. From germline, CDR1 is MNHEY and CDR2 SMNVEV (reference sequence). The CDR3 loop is CASSRQGPYEAFF. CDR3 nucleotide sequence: TGTGCCAGCAGCCGACAGGGTCCCTATGAAGCTTTCTTT.

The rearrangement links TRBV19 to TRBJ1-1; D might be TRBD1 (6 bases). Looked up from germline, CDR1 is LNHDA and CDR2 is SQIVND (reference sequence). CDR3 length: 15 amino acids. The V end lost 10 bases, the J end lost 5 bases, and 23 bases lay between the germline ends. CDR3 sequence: CATTDSWGARTEAFF. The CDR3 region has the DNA TGTGCCACCACAGACTCCTGGGGGGCGCGGACTGAAGCTTTCTTT.

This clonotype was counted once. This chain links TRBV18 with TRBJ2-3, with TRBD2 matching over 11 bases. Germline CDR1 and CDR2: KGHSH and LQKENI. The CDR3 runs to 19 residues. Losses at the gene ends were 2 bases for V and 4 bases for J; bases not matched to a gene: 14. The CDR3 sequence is CASSPMTSGKAYDSDTQYF. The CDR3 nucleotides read TGTGCCAGCTCACCAATGACTAGCGGGAAGGCGTATGACTCAGATACGCAGTATTTT.

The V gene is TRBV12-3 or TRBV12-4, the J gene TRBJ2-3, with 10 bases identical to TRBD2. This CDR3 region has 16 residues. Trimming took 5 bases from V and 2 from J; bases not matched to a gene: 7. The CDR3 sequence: CASSPRTSGYTDTQYF. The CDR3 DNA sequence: TGTGCCAGCAGTCCTCGGACTAGCGGTTACACAGATACGCAGTATTTT.

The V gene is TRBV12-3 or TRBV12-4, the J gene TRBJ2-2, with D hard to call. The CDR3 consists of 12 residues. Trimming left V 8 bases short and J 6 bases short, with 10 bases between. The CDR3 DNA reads TGTGCCAGCCGTAAGCGTTCCGGGGAGCTGTTTTTT. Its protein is CASRKRSGELFF.

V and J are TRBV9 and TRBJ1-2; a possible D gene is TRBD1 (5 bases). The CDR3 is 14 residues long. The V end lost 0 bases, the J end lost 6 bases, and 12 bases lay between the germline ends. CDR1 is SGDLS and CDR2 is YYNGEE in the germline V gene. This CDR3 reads CASSVGAGSDGYTF. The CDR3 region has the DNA TGTGCCAGCAGCGTAGGCGCAGGGTCAGATGGCTACACCTTC.

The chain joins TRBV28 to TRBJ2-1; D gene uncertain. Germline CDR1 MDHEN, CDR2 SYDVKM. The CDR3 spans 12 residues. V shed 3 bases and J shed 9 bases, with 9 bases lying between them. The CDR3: CASSFRWVEQFF. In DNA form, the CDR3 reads TGTGCCAGCAGTTTTCGTTGGGTTGAGCAGTTCTTC.

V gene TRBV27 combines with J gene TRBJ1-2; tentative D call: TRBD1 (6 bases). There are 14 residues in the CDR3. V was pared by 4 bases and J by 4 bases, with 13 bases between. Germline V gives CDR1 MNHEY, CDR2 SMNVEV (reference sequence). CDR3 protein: CASSWTAKSYGYTF. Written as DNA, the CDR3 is TGTGCCAGCAGTTGGACAGCGAAGAGCTATGGCTACACCTTC.

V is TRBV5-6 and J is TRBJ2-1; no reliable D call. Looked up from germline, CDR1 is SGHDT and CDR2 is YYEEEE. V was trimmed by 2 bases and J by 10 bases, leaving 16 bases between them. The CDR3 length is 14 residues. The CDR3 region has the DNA TGTGCCAGCAGCTTATTGGTAGGGATCGGCGAGCAGTTCTTC. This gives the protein CASSLLVGIGEQFF.

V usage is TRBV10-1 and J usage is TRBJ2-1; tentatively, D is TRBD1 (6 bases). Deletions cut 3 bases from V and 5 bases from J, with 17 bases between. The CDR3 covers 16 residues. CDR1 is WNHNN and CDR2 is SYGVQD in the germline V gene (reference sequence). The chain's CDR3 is CASSEVGEGQNNEQFF. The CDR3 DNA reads TGCGCCAGCAGTGAAGTCGGAGAAGGACAGAACAATGAGCAGTTCTTC.

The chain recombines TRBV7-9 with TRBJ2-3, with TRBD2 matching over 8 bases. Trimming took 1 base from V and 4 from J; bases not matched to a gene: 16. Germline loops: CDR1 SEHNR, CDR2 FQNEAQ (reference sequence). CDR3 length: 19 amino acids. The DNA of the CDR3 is TGTGCCAGCAGCTTAGTGGATTCCGGGACTAGTTGGCTCCCAGATACGCAGTATTTT. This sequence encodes CASSLVDSGTSWLPDTQYF.

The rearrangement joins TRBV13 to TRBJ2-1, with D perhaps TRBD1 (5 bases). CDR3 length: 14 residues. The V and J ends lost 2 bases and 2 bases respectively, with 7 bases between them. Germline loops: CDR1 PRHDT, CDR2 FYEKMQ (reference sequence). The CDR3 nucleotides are TGTGCCAGCAGCTTACAGGGCACCTACAATGAGCAGTTCTTC. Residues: CASSLQGTYNEQFF.

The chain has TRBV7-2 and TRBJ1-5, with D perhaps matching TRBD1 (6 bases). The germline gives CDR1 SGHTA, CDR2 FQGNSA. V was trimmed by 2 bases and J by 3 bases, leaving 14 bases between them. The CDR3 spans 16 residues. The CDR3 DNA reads TGTGCCAGCAGCTTAAGCACAGGGAATTTCAATCAGCCCCAGCATTTT. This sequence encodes CASSLSTGNFNQPQHF.

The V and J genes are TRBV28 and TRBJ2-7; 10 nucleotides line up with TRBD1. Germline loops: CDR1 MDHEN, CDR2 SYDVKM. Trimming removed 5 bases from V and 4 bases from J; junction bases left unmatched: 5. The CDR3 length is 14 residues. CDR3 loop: CASSPGQGRYEQYF. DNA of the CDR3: TGTGCCAGCAGTCCGGGACAGGGGAGGTACGAGCAGTACTTC.

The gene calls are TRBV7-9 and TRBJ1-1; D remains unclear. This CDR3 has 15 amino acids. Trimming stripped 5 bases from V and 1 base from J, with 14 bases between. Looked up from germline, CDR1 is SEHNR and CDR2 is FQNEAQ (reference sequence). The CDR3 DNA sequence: TGTGCCAGCAGCCCCGTCGGGAGTCAGAACACTGAAGCTTTCTTT. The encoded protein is CASSPVGSQNTEAFF.

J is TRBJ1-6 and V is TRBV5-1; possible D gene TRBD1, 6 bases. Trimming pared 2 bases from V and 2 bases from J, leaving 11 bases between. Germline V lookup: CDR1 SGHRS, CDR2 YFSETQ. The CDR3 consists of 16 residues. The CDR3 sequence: CASSFTGLPYNSPLHF. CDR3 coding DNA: TGCGCCAGCAGCTTCACAGGGCTCCCCTATAATTCACCCCTCCACTTT. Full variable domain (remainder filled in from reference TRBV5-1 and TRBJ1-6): KAGVTQTPRYLIKTRGQQVTLSCSPISGHRSVSWYQQTPGQGLQFLFEYFSETQRNKGNFPGRFSGRQFSNSRSEMNVSTLELGDSALYLCASSFTGLPYNSPLHFGNGTRLTVT.

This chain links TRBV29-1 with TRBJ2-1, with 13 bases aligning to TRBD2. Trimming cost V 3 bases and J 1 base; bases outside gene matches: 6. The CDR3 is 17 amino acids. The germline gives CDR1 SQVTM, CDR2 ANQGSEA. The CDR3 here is CSVEGLAGRGSYNEQFF. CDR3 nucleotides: TGCAGCGTTGAGGGACTAGCGGGGAGGGGATCCTACAATGAGCAGTTCTTC.

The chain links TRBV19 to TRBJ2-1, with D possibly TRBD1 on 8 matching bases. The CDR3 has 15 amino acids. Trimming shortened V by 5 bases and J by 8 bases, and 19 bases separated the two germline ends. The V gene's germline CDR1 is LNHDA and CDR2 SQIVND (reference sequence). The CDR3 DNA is TGTGCCAGTAGTTCCCCGGACAGGGCGGGGGATGAGCAGTTCTTC. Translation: CASSSPDRAGDEQFF.